This T cell receptor (beta chain) was recovered during a study of T cell responses to AZD1222 COVID-19 vaccine. Trimming cost V 0 bases and J 0 bases, with 7 bases left between them. The CDR3 is 15 residues long. Germline CDR1 is SGHDT and CDR2 is YYEEEE. Only in-frame clones appear in the TCRdb table, and some are missing; sequencing was by immunoSEQ multiplex PCR. The table has approximately 180,000 clones, 75% to 90% seen once; the top ten hold 2% to 3%. V gene TRBV5-6 combines with J gene TRBJ1-5; D is uncertain. Sequenced here: peripheral blood, sampled on day 0 of AZD1222 vaccination. This receptor was obtained from an adult in good health. CDR3: CASSLGTNSNQPQHF. The CDR3 DNA reads TGTGCCAGCAGCTTGGGGACCAATAGCAATCAGCCCCAGCATTTT.